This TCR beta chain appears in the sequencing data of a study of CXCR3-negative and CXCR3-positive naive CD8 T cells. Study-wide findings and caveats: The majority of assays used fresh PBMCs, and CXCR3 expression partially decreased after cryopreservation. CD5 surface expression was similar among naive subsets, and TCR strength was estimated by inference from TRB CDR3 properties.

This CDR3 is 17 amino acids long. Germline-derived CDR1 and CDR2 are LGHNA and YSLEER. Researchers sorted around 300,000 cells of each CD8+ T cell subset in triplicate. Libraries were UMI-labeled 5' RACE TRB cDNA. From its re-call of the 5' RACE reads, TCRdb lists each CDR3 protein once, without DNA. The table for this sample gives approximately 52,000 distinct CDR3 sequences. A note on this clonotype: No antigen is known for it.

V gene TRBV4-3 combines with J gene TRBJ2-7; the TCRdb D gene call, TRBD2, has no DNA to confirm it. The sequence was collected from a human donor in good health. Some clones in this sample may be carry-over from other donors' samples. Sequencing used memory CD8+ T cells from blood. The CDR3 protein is CASSQETAGTSYYEQYF.